What follows are 31 T cell receptor beta chains derived from one specimen sequenced in a study of CD8 T cells in Susac syndrome. Random hexamers were used to reverse transcribe about 0.45 to 1 ug of RNA. TCRdb ran MiXCR on the immunoSEQ multiplex PCR reads and lists one entry per CDR3 protein. The data contain about 150,000 distinct CDR3 sequences, 80% to 95% of them seen just once; the ten biggest clones take up roughly 0.1%. The sample comprised CD4+ T cells from PBMCs. The receptors here all came from a human donor with multiple sclerosis.

In its sample, this clonotype was seen once. The gene calls are TRBV9 and TRBJ2-1, with D hard to call. V lost 0 bases and J lost 5, with 3 bases in between. The CDR3 is 12 residues long. CDR1 and CDR2 (germline): SGDLS, YYNGEE. The CDR3 region has the DNA TGTGCCAGCAGCGTAGCCCACAATGAGCAGTTCTTC. Amino acid sequence: CASSVAHNEQFF.

The gene calls are TRBV11-2 and TRBJ1-2, with 8 bases identical to TRBD1. After removal of 5 bases from V and 5 bases from J, the junction contained 7 bases not matched to a gene. Germline V gene sequence: CDR1 SGHAT, CDR2 FQNNGV. The CDR3 is made up of 14 amino acids. The CDR3 region is CASSRQGTGYGYTF. DNA of the CDR3: TGTGCCAGCAGCAGACAGGGGACTGGGTATGGCTACACCTTC.

This chain joins TRBV5-1 and TRBJ2-1, with 10 bases identical to TRBD2. The CDR3 runs 15 residues. Trimming cost V 4 bases and J 8 bases; bases outside gene matches: 9. CDR1 SGHRS and CDR2 YFSETQ come from the germline V gene. The CDR3: CASSLLAGYRYEQFF. The CDR3, as DNA: TGCGCCAGCAGCCTACTAGCGGGATACAGGTATGAGCAGTTCTTC.

This sequence joins TRBV9 and TRBJ2-5, with 11 bases fitting TRBD2. The length of the CDR3 is 17 residues. CDR1 and CDR2 (germline): SGDLS, YYNGEE. After removal of 0 bases from V and 2 bases from J, the junction contained 6 bases not matched to a gene. CDR3 DNA sequence: TGTGCCAGCAGCGTAGGAACTAGCGGGAGAGGACAAGAGACCCAGTACTTC. Amino acid sequence: CASSVGTSGRGQETQYF.

This chain links TRBV9 with TRBJ2-5; D is ambiguous. The V gene lost 2 bases and the J gene lost 5 bases, with 10 bases spanning the gap. This CDR3 has 13 residues. Looked up from germline, CDR1 is SGDLS and CDR2 is YYNGEE. In DNA form, the CDR3 reads TGTGCCAGCAGCGTCACGCCGACGGAGACCCAGTACTTC. Translating gives CASSVTPTETQYF.

The chain recombines TRBV20-1 with TRBJ2-3; TRBD2 matches at 7 bases. The CDR3 is 15 amino acids. Germline loops: CDR1 DFQATT, CDR2 SNEGSKA (reference sequence). J was trimmed by 0 bases and V by 6 bases; bases with no gene match: 9. This CDR3 reads CSAPTSAGSTDTQYF. For the CDR3, the DNA is TGCAGTGCGCCCACCTCAGCGGGGAGCACAGATACGCAGTATTTT.

The rearrangement joins TRBV10-2 to TRBJ1-2; D is undetermined. CDR1 is WSHSY and CDR2 is SAAADI in the germline V gene. The CDR3 consists of 12 residues. The germline V and J ends were trimmed by 4 bases and 4 bases, with 7 bases remaining between them. CDR3 DNA sequence: TGCGCCAGCAGTGTGGGCACCTATGGCTACACCTTC. Translated, it gives CASSVGTYGYTF.

The rearrangement joins TRBV7-9 to TRBJ1-1, with a weak D call TRBD1 (6 bases). Germline V gene sequence: CDR1 SEHNR, CDR2 FQNEAQ (reference sequence). V was clipped by 1 base and J by 5 bases, with 14 bases between them. The CDR3 contains 15 residues. CDR3 sequence: CASSLGDTHLTEAFF. The CDR3 DNA reads TGTGCCAGCAGCTTAGGGGACACCCATCTGACTGAAGCTTTCTTT.

This clonotype has more than one count but fewer than ten. The chain employs TRBV28 and TRBJ2-2; D is ambiguous. In germline, CDR1 is MDHEN, CDR2 SYDVKM. Trimming left V 5 bases short and J 6 bases short, with 7 bases between. This CDR3 comprises 12 residues. The CDR3 loop reads CASSRGAGELFF. The CDR3, as DNA: TGTGCCAGCAGTCGAGGTGCCGGGGAGCTGTTTTTT.

This rearrangement joins TRBV18 to TRBJ1-5; D not resolved. This CDR3 is 13 amino acids long. The germline gives CDR1 KGHSH, CDR2 LQKENI. V dropped 0 bases and J dropped 4 bases, with 4 bases sitting between them. CDR3 sequence: CASSPPLNQPQHF. The CDR3 region has the DNA TGTGCCAGCTCACCACCGTTGAATCAGCCCCAGCATTTT.

The V gene is TRBV3-1, the J gene TRBJ2-7, with 7 bases aligning to TRBD2. The CDR3 runs 14 residues. Germline CDR1 and CDR2: LGHDT and YNNKEL (reference sequence). The ends lost 1 base at V and 2 bases at J; junction bases unmatched: 2. The CDR3 protein is CASSQASGPYEQYF. In nucleotides, the CDR3 is TGTGCCAGCAGCCAAGCTAGCGGCCCCTACGAGCAGTACTTC.

The rearrangement links TRBV3-1 to TRBJ2-7, with D maybe TRBD2 (5 bases). In germline, CDR1 is LGHDT, CDR2 YNNKEL (reference sequence). Trimming took off 0 bases at V and 6 bases at J, with 9 bases between the two ends. The CDR3 length is 13 residues. CDR3 nucleotides: TGTGCCAGCAGCCAAGATCACCGGGGCGAGCAGTACTTC. Its protein is CASSQDHRGEQYF.

This clonotype was seen once. The rearrangement joins TRBV5-1 to TRBJ2-5; TRBD2 matches 7 bases. Germline CDR1 is SGHRS and CDR2 is YFSETQ. V was clipped by 1 base and J by 1 base; unmatched bases: 7. The CDR3 loop spans 16 amino acids. The CDR3, as DNA: TGCGCCAGCAGCTTGTCGTCTAGCGGCATCCAAGAGACCCAGTACTTC. Amino acid sequence: CASSLSSSGIQETQYF.

Remarks on this clonotype: A junction end diverges from the germline sequence, so it may reflect a read error. The chain couples TRBV30 to TRBJ1-2, with D perhaps TRBD1 (5 bases). The length of the CDR3 is 13 residues. In germline, CDR1 is GTSNPN, CDR2 SVGIG (reference sequence). The CDR3: CAGRWGGTGGYTF. CDR3 coding DNA: TGTGCCGGGAGGTGGGGAGGGACCGGTGGCTACACCTTC. Complete variable domain (other parts from reference TRBV30 and TRBJ1-2): SQTIHQWPATLVQPVGSPLSLECTVEGTSNPNLYWYRQAAGRGLQLLFYSVGIGQISSEVPQNLSASRPQDRQFILSSKKLLLSDSGFYLCAGRWGGTGGYTFGSGTRLTVV.

The chain carries TRBV20-1 and TRBJ2-3, with unresolved D. Trimming took 6 bases from V and 1 from J, leaving 11 bases between them. Germline V lookup: CDR1 DFQATT, CDR2 SNEGSKA (reference sequence). CDR3 length: 13 amino acids. For the CDR3, the DNA is TGCAGTGCCAAGGTGGAAGGCACAGATACGCAGTATTTT. Translating it yields CSAKVEGTDTQYF.

The chain uses TRBV5-1 and TRBJ2-7; D is perhaps TRBD1 or TRBD2 (5 bases each). V was trimmed by 6 bases and J by 4 bases, leaving 20 bases between them. CDR1 and CDR2 from the germline V gene are SGHRS and YFSETQ. There are 15 residues in the CDR3. This CDR3 is CASTDGMGEAYEQYF. CDR3 nucleotides: TGCGCCAGCACCGACGGTATGGGGGAAGCATACGAGCAGTACTTC.

This chain joins TRBV30 and TRBJ1-5, with 8 bases that match TRBD1. The CDR3 spans 15 residues. Germline-derived CDR1 and CDR2 are GTSNPN and SVGIG (reference sequence). V shed 0 bases, J shed 6 bases, and the junction held 7 bases outside the gene matches. The CDR3 DNA reads as TGTGCCTGGAGTGTAAAGGGTACAGGGGGTCAGCCCCAGCATTTT. This gives the protein CAWSVKGTGGQPQHF.

The genes are TRBV5-6 and TRBJ2-5, with D tentatively TRBD1 or TRBD2 (5 bases each). The CDR3 sequence is 16 residues long. Germline lookup yields CDR1 SGHDT and CDR2 YYEEEE. The germline V and J ends were trimmed by 4 bases and 1 base, with 17 bases remaining between them. The DNA of the CDR3 is TGTGCCAGCAGCCTTAACGCGTGGGACGGCCAAGAGACCCAGTACTTC. Amino acid sequence: CASSLNAWDGQETQYF.

CDR3 in amino acids: CASSDPWGVGRLAYNEQFF. In DNA, the CDR3 is TGTGCCAGCAGTGACCCCTGGGGAGTCGGGAGGTTGGCCTACAATGAGCAGTTCTTC. The V call is TRBV2, the J call TRBJ2-1; 7 positions match TRBD2. J gave up 2 bases and V 3 bases, and 16 bases lay outside the gene matches. This CDR3 is 19 amino acids long. Germline CDR1 and CDR2: SNHLY and FYNNEI.

The V gene is TRBV9, the J gene TRBJ2-3; D may match TRBD1 or TRBD2 (5 bases each). CDR3 length: 16 residues. CDR1 is SGDLS, CDR2 YYNGEE, per germline. V was shortened by 0 bases and J by 2 bases, with 13 bases between the two germline ends. This CDR3 reads CASSVAGTLPTDTQYF. The CDR3 nucleotides are TGTGCCAGCAGCGTAGCAGGGACGCTCCCCACAGATACGCAGTATTTT.

This rearrangement joins TRBV2 to TRBJ2-5; 9 bases line up with TRBD2. Germline CDR1 and CDR2: SNHLY and FYNNEI. This CDR3 spans 19 amino acids. The ends lost 2 bases at V and 1 base at J; junction bases unmatched: 14. CDR3 sequence: CASSEFRSSGTEIQETQYF. The DNA for the CDR3 is TGTGCCAGCAGTGAATTCAGGTCTAGCGGGACCGAGATCCAAGAGACCCAGTACTTC. The variable domain in full, with the rest retrieved from reference TRBV2 and TRBJ2-5, is EPEVTQTPSHQVTQMGQEVILRCVPISNHLYFYWYRQILGQKVEFLVSFYNNEISEKSEIFDDQFSVERPDGSNFTLKIRSTKLEDSAMYFCASSEFRSSGTEIQETQYFGPGTRLLVL.

The chain employs TRBV6-5 and TRBJ1-2; D not resolved. This CDR3 is built from 13 residues. CDR1 is MNHEY, CDR2 SVGAGI, per germline. V lost 0 bases to trimming and J lost 8 bases, with 10 bases between them. This CDR3 reads CASSYSILRGYTF. In DNA, the CDR3 is TGTGCCAGCAGTTACTCAATTCTGCGCGGCTACACCTTC.

The CDR3 DNA reads as TGTGCCAGCAGTGGACAGGGGGCGCGTAACACCGGGGAGCTGTTTTTT. It is translated as CASSGQGARNTGELFF. V and J are TRBV2 and TRBJ2-2; 10 bases are a match to TRBD1. J lost 2 bases, V lost 4 bases, and 4 bases had no gene match. The V gene's germline CDR1 is SNHLY and CDR2 FYNNEI. CDR3 size: 16 residues.

This chain joins TRBV5-4 and TRBJ1-2, with D tentatively TRBD1 (5 bases). Germline V gene data show CDR1 as SGHNT and CDR2 as YYREEE (reference sequence). The CDR3 runs to 14 residues. Trimming shortened V by 0 bases and J by 7 bases, and 13 bases separated the two germline ends. Here the CDR3 DNA reads TGTGCCAGCAGCTTGGAATTCGCGGGGGTTGGCTACACCTTC. As protein: CASSLEFAGVGYTF.

This chain connects TRBV7-3 to TRBJ2-6; D not certain. Per the germline V gene, CDR1 is SGHTA and CDR2 is FQGTGA. Between the trimmed V and J ends, which lost 0 bases and 0 bases, there was a span of 3 bases. This CDR3 comprises 15 residues. The CDR3 bases are TGTGCCAGCAGCTTAACGAGCTCTGGGGCCAACGTCCTGACTTTC. Translated: CASSLTSSGANVLTF.

The chain couples TRBV5-1 to TRBJ1-2; 9 bases are shared with TRBD1. V lost 1 base, J lost 6 bases, and 4 bases stayed unmatched. There are 14 residues in the CDR3. Looked up from germline, CDR1 is SGHRS and CDR2 is YFSETQ. Here the CDR3 DNA reads TGCGCCAGCAGCTTGACGGGACAGGGTGATGGCTACACCTTC. Protein product: CASSLTGQGDGYTF.

The V and J genes are TRBV29-1 and TRBJ2-3, with D possibly TRBD2 on 6 matching bases. V lost 4 bases and J lost 4, with 18 bases in between. The CDR3 is 15 residues long. Germline lookup yields CDR1 SQVTM and CDR2 ANQGSEA. The CDR3 sequence is CSVGGPAGTPDTQYF. The CDR3, as DNA: TGCAGCGTTGGGGGTCCGGCGGGGACCCCAGATACGCAGTATTTT.

V gene TRBV7-2 combines with J gene TRBJ1-2; D possibly corresponds to TRBD1 (6 bases). Germline V gene data show CDR1 as SGHTA and CDR2 as FQGNSA. The CDR3 extends over 13 amino acids. Deletions cut 3 bases from V and 6 bases from J, with 11 bases between. This CDR3 is CASSFTGFDGYTF. The CDR3 DNA is TGTGCCAGCAGCTTCACAGGGTTCGATGGCTACACCTTC.

CDR3 protein: CASSQGASYGYTF. CDR3 DNA sequence: TGTGCCAGCAGCCAAGGGGCCTCCTATGGCTACACCTTC. This chain uses TRBV3-1 with TRBJ1-2; D is uncertain. CDR3 length equals 13 residues. Trimming shortened V by 1 base and J by 4 bases, and 7 bases separated the two germline ends. Germline lookup yields CDR1 LGHDT and CDR2 YNNKEL (reference sequence).

The chain is built from TRBV6-6 and TRBJ2-3; TRBD1 aligns across 7 bases. Germline V gene lookup returns CDR1 MNHNY and CDR2 SVGAGI (reference sequence). V gave up 11 bases and J gave up 0 bases; unmatched junction bases: 8. The CDR3 sequence is 14 residues long. The CDR3 region has the DNA TGTGCCTGCTCCAGGGGGTTTAGCACAGATACGCAGTATTTT. The encoded protein is CACSRGFSTDTQYF.

J is TRBJ1-1 and V is TRBV29-1; TRBD1 matches 9 bases. V shed 7 bases and J 0 bases; nucleotides not matched to a gene: 12. Germline lookup yields CDR1 SQVTM and CDR2 ANQGSEA. There are 16 residues in the CDR3. The DNA for the CDR3 is TGCAGCGCCTCATTGGCGGGACAGGGATTGAACACTGAAGCTTTCTTT. Translated: CSASLAGQGLNTEAFF.